The clone carrying this T cell receptor beta chain was counted ten times or more. This sample is drawn from a study of regulatory T cells in long-lasting Graves disease. Study background: The antithyroid drugs taken by newly diagnosed Graves' patients had been used for under 3 months.

The TCR beta library used iRepertoire HTBI primers with Arm-PCR amplification of CDR3. TCRdb passed the multiplex PCR reads through MiXCR, listing each CDR3 protein once. The sample has over 200,000 distinct CDR3 sequences, more than 15% seen once; the top ten hold 14%. Time point of the sample: newly diagnosed GD, antithyroid drugs for less than 3 months. The TCR library was prepared using RNA isolated from PBMCs. The same sample was also studied in work on T cells in Graves' hyperthyroidism and ophthalmopathy. That report adds: Patients between 18 and 65 years old had hyperthyroidism, newly diagnosed and lasting under 2 months.

The receptor's source is a woman in her twenties or thirties with Graves disease. This material consisted of peripheral blood mononuclear cells (PBMCs), taken at new diagnosis, from a patient treated with antithyroid drugs.

Written as DNA, the CDR3 is TGTGCCAGCAGTTACCTAGGGTCAGCAACGTATGGCTACACCTTC. Translation gives CASSYLGSATYGYTF. This chain uses TRBV6-5 with TRBJ1-2; the D is unclear. The CDR3 is 15 residues long. Germline V gene sequence: CDR1 MNHEY, CDR2 SVGAGI. The V end lost 2 bases, the J end lost 5 bases, and 15 bases lay between the germline ends.